A selection of T cell receptor beta chains follows, all from one sample in a study of post-analysis software for immune sequencing data. MiXCR, run by TCRdb on the PCR reads, gives a single entry per CDR3 protein. The data hold roughly 800,000 distinct CDR3 sequences, with around 45% observed a single time. Input material: blood. These receptors originate from a girl aged 10 to 17 with multiple sclerosis. The conserved cysteine and the conserved F or W are not part of the CDR3 here.

length	J	V	CDR3
13	TRBJ2-1	TRBV6-1	ASSEGLGSYNEQF
11	TRBJ2-5	TRBV6-2/TRBV6-3	ASSYVAQETQY
13	TRBJ2-2	TRBV24-1	ATSVPGGTDGELF
12	TRBJ1-5	TRBV10-3	ATGGENNNQPQH
10	TRBJ2-3	TRBV20-1	SALHRADTQY
11	TRBJ2-7	TRBV5-1	ASRPPGDYEQY
13	TRBJ2-3	TRBV27	ASSHWDRVSDTQY
11	TRBJ2-7	TRBV20-1	SARDATAYEQY
12	TRBJ1-2	TRBV4-1	ASSQGNRADGYT
12	TRBJ1-1	TRBV12-3/TRBV12-4	ASSPGRRNTEAF
11	TRBJ1-2	TRBV6-2/TRBV6-3	ASSYPPRDGYT
13	TRBJ2-3	TRBV20-1	SASRLAGDLDTQY
11	TRBJ2-2	TRBV10-3	AISDSNTGEPF
16	TRBJ2-1	TRBV20-1	SARAAGGTSVSYNEQF
13	TRBJ2-1	TRBV20-1	SAREASGIYNEQF
12	TRBJ1-2	TRBV5-1	ASSYVQGSDGYT
10	TRBJ2-1	TRBV29-1	SVDRPSDEQF
14	TRBJ2-1	TRBV5-1	ASSSTSGDTYNEQF
14	TRBJ1-4	TRBV11-3	ASSFGQTATNEKLF
11	TRBJ1-1	TRBV19	ASRDRDYTEAF
15	TRBJ2-1	TRBV7-2	ASSLGGSGAFYNEQF
14	.	TRBV15	ATSRPGLAGCYEQY
12	TRBJ2-4	TRBV12-3/TRBV12-4	ASSLSGPGDIQY
16	TRBJ1-1	TRBV7-9	ASSLEWGPIDMNTEAF
11	TRBJ1-2	TRBV7-9	ASQGTPNYGYT
13	TRBJ2-1	TRBV21-1	ASSKWGFGGNEQF
8	TRBJ1-2	TRBV9	ASSGSSYT
9	TRBJ2-7	TRBV12-3/TRBV12-4	ASSRDQEQY
12	TRBJ1-1	TRBV13	ASSERQMNTEAF
13	TRBJ2-7	TRBV6-5	ASRSDRDGSYEQY
12	TRBJ1-4	TRBV6-5	ASRAQGAREKLF
15	TRBJ2-1	TRBV6-6	ASSYGGLSRWYNEQF
14	TRBJ1-1	TRBV7-9	ASSLERVTENTEAF
11	.	TRBV7-2	TSSLVAGDEQY
10	.	TRBV20-1	SASNQGSEQY
11	TRBJ2-7	TRBV10-3	AIRDRVRDEQY
14	TRBJ2-7	TRBV13	ASSPRNRELTYEQY
13	TRBJ2-5	TRBV28	ASTTEQSGEETQY
12	TRBJ2-1	TRBV5-6	ASRDRNSYNEQF
13	TRBJ2-1	TRBV7-2	ASSLVADLYNEQF